Detailed here is one T cell receptor beta chain. The CDR3 runs 15 residues. The trim removed 4 bases at V and 0 bases at J, leaving 2 bases unmatched. Germline CDR1 is SNHLY and CDR2 is FYNNEI. The protocol was immunoSEQ multiplex PCR, while the TCRdb copy is restricted to in-frame clones and leaves out a portion. The sample has roughly 62,000 clones; less than 90% are singletons. This sample is drawn from a study of OX40 agonist ivuxolimab in advanced cancers. Background on the study: The mean age was roughly 60 years, ranging from roughly 23 to 79, with more than 70% of participants male.

The chain employs TRBV2 and TRBJ2-1; 8 bases match TRBD2. Specimen: CD4+ or CD8+ T cells sorted from blood, collected in a trial of the OX40 agonist ivuxolimab. The TCR sequence derives from an adult with an advanced solid tumor such as melanoma, head and neck, liver or kidney cancer. The CDR3 reads CASSVSGASYNEQFF. CDR3 bases: TGTGCCAGCAGTGTTAGCGGGGCCTCCTACAATGAGCAGTTCTTC.